This T cell receptor (beta chain) was profiled in a study of blood T cells in healthy people across ages. V shed 1 base, J shed 7 bases, and the junction held 8 bases outside the gene matches. The CDR3 runs to 16 residues. A second about 7 to 12 cycle PCR used barcoded and J-beta primers. TCRdb reanalysed the 5' RACE reads using MiXCR and keeps one entry per CDR3 protein. The sample records roughly 900,000 distinct CDR3 sequences, around 49% being singletons. The V gene is TRBV12-3 or TRBV12-4, the J gene TRBJ2-7, with 12 bases lining up with TRBD1. The sequence was obtained from a man aged 25 to 40 in good health. The sequenced material came from blood. The CDR3 bases are TGTGCCAGCAGTTTAGGCTACCGGGACAGGGGGCCTGAGCAGTACTTC. Translated, it gives CASSLGYRDRGPEQYF.